This entry is about one T cell receptor (beta chain). This entry is derived from a study of blood T cell repertoires in COVID-19. The wider study: Whether acute or convalescent, the COVID-19 samples came from the United States, Italy and Spain. Sources were T cells, B-cell-depleted T cells, or PBMCs; the material itself was cDNA or gDNA.

Authors' methods: Counts of nucleated cells, estimated from reference gene primer amplification, were obtained. Data came from immunoSEQ multiplex PCR; TCRdb stores just in-frame clones and leaves some out. The DNA gave D and trimming, while V, J and clone size come from that table. There are approximately 52,000 clones in the sample; about 91% occur only once, and about 3.1% lies in the top ten. The CDR3 is made up of 15 amino acids. With V trimmed by 3 bases and J by 4 bases, 4 bases remained unmatched. CDR1 and CDR2 from the germline V gene are SGHTA and FQGTGA. Source material: peripheral blood. The clonotype comes from a man in his fifties or sixties with acute or convalescent COVID-19. This chain joins TRBV7-3 and TRBJ2-1, with 9 bases identical to TRBD1. The CDR3 nucleotides read TGTGCCAGCAGCTTGACCGGGACAGGGTACAATGAGCAGTTCTTC. It codes for CASSLTGTGYNEQFF.